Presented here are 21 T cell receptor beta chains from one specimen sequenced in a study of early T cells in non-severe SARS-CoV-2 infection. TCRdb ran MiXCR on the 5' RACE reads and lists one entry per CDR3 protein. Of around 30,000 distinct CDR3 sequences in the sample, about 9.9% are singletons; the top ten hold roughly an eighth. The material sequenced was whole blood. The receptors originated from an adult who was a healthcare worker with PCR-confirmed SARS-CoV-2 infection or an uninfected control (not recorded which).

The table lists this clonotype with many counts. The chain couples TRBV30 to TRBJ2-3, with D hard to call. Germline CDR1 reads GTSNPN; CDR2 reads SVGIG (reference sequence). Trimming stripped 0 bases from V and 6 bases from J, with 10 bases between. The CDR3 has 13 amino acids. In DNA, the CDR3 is TGTGCCTGGAGTGTAAGGGTTCGGGATACGCAGTATTTT. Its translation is CAWSVRVRDTQYF.

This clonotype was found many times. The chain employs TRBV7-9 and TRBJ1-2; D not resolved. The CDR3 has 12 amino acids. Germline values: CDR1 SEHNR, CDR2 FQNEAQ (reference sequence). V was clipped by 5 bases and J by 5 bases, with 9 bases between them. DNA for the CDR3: TGTGCCAGCAGCAGGCGGGCTTATGGCTACACCTTC. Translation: CASSRRAYGYTF.

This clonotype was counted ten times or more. The CDR3 here is CASNRDSSNTEAFF. The DNA for the CDR3 is TGCGCCAGCAATAGGGACAGTTCAAACACTGAAGCTTTCTTT. The V and J genes are TRBV5-1 and TRBJ1-1; 7 positions match TRBD1. This CDR3 is 14 amino acids long. Trimming removed 6 bases from V and 2 bases from J; junction bases left unmatched: 7. The germline gives CDR1 SGHRS, CDR2 YFSETQ.

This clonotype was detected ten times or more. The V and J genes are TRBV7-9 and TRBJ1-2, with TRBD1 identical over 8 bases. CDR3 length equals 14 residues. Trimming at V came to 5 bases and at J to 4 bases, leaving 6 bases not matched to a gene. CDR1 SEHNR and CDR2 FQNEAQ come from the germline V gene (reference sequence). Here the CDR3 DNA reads TGTGCCAGCAGCCCCCGGGACAGGTCCTATGGCTACACCTTC. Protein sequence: CASSPRDRSYGYTF.

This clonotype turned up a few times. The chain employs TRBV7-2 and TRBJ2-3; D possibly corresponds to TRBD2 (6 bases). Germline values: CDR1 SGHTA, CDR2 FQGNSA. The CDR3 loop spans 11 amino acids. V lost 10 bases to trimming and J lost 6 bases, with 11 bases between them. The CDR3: CATRAGDTQYF. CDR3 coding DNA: TGTGCCACCAGGGCGGGGGATACGCAGTATTTT.

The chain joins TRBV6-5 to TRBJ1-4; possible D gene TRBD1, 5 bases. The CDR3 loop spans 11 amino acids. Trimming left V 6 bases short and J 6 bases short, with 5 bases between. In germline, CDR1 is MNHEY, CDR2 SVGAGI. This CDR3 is CASRGDEKLFF. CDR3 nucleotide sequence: TGTGCCAGCAGGGGGGATGAAAAACTGTTTTTT.

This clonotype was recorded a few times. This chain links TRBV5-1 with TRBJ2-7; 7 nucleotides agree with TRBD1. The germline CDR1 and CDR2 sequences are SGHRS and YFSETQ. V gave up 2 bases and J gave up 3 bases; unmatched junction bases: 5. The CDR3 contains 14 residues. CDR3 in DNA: TGCGCCAGCAGCTTCTTGGGACAGAGCTACGAGCAGTACTTC. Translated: CASSFLGQSYEQYF.

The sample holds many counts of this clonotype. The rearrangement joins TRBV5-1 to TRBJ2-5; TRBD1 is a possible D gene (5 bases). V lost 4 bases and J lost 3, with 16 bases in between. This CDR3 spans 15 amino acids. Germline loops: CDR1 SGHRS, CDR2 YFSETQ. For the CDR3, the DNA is TGCGCCAGCAGCGGGCGCAAGACAGTCGAAGAGACCCAGTACTTC. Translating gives CASSGRKTVEETQYF.

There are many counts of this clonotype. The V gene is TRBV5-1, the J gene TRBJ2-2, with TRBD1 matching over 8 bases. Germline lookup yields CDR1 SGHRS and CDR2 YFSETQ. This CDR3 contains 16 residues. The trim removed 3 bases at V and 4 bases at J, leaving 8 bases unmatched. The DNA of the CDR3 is TGCGCCAGCAGCTCCCTAAGGACAGGGACCACCGGGGAGCTGTTTTTT. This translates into CASSSLRTGTTGELFF.

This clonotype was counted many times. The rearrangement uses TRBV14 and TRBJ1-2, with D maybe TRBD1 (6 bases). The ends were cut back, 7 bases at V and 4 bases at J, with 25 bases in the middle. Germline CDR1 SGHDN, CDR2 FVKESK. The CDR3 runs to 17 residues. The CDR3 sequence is CASTPRRTDRLLYGYTF. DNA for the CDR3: TGTGCCAGCACCCCGAGGAGGACCGACAGGCTACTCTATGGCTACACCTTC.

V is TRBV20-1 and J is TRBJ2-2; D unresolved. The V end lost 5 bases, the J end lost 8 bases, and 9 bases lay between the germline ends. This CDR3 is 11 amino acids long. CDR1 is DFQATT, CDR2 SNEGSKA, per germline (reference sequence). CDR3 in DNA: TGCAGTGCTCAATTGGGGGGGGAGCTGTTTTTT. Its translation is CSAQLGGELFF.

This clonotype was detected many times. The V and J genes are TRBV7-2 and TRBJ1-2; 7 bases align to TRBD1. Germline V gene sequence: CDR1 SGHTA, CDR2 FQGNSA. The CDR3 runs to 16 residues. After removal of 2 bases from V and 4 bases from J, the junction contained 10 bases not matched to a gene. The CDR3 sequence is CASSLLGQAIPYGYTF. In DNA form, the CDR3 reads TGTGCCAGCAGCTTATTAGGACAGGCAATCCCCTATGGCTACACCTTC.

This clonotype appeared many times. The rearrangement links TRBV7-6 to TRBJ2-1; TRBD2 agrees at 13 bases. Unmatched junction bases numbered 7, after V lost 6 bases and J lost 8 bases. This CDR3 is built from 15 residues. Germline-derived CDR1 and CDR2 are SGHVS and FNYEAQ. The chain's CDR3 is CASRSTSGGIDEQFF. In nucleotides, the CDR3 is TGTGCCAGCAGGTCGACTAGCGGGGGGATCGATGAGCAGTTCTTC.

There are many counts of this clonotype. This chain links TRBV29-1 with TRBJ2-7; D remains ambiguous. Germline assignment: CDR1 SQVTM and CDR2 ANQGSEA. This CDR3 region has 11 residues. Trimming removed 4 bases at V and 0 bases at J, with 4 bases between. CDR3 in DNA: TGCAGCGTTGGGAGCTCCTACGAGCAGTACTTC. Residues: CSVGSSYEQYF.

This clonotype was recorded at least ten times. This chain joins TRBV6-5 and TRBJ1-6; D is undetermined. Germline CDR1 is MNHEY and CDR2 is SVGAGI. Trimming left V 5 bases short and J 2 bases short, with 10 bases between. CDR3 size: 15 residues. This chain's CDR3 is CASSAGQTYNSPLHF. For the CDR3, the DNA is TGTGCCAGCAGTGCCGGTCAGACCTATAATTCACCCCTCCACTTT.

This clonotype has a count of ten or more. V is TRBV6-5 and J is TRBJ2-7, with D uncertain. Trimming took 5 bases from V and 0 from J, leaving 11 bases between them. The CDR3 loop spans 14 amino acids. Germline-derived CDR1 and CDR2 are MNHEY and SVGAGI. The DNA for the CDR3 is TGTGCCAGCAGTAGGACCGCTAGCTCCTACGAGCAGTACTTC. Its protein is CASSRTASSYEQYF.

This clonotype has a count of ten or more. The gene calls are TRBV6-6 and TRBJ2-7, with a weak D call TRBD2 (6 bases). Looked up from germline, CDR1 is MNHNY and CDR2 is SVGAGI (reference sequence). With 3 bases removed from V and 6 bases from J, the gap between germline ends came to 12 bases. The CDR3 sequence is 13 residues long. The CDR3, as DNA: TGTGCCAGCAGTTATACCGGGGGAGCCGAGCAGTACTTC. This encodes CASSYTGGAEQYF.

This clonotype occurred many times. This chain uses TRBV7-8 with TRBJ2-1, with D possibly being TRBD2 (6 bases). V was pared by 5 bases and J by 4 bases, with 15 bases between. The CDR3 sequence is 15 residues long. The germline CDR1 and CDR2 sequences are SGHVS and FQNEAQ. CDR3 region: CASSGPGLVYNEQFF. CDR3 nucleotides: TGTGCCAGCAGCGGACCGGGACTCGTTTACAATGAGCAGTTCTTC.

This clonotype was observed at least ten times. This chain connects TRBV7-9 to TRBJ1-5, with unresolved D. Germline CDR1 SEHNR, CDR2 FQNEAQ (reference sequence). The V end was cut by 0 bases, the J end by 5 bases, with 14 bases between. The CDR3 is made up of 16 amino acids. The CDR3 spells CASSLALAVRDQPQHF. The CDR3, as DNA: TGTGCCAGCAGCTTAGCGTTAGCAGTGAGGGATCAGCCCCAGCATTTT.

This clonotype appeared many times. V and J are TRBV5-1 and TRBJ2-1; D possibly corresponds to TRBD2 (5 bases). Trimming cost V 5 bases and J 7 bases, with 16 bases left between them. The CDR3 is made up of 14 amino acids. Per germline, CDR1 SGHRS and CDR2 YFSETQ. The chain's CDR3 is CASSLGDYRNEQFF. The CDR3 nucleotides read TGCGCCAGCAGTCTCGGGGATTATCGGAATGAGCAGTTCTTC.

In DNA form, the CDR3 reads TGTGCCAGCAGCCAACCGAGACTAGCGGGGGGACCGAACACCGGGGAGCTGTTTTTT. Translating it yields CASSQPRLAGGPNTGELFF. The chain has TRBV3-1 and TRBJ2-2; 13 bases line up with TRBD2. V trimming: 2 bases; J trimming: 0 bases; junction bases outside the gene matches: 6. Germline V gives CDR1 LGHDT, CDR2 YNNKEL (reference sequence). CDR3 length equals 19 residues.